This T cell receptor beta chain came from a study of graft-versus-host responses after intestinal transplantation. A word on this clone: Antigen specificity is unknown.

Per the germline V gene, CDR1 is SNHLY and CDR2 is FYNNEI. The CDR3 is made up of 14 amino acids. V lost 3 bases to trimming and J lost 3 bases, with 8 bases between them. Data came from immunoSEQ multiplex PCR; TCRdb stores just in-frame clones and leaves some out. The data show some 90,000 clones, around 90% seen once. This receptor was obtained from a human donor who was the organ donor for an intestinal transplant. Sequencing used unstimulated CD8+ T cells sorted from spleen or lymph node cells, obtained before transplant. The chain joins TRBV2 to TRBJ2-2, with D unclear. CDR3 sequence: CASSESVDTGELFF. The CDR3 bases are TGTGCCAGCAGTGAGTCGGTTGACACCGGGGAGCTGTTTTTT.